A single sample is the source of the 25 T cell receptor beta chains below, sequenced in a study of T cell responses to AZD1222 COVID-19 vaccine. Clones were sequenced by immunoSEQ multiplex PCR, and TCRdb holds only the in-frame ones, with some missing. In the table there are fewer than 110,000 clones, 70% to 90% of which are singletons. The specimen comprised peripheral blood, sampled 28 days after the second AZD1222 dose. All receptors derive from an adult who received the AZD1222 COVID-19 vaccine.

The V call is TRBV10-3, the J call TRBJ2-7; a possible D gene is TRBD2 (6 bases). This CDR3 is 13 amino acids long. The V end lost 4 bases, the J end lost 1 base, and 8 bases lay between the germline ends. The germline CDR1 and CDR2 sequences are ENHRY and SYGVKD. CDR3 protein: CAISVGGSYEQYF. DNA for the CDR3: TGTGCCATCAGTGTCGGGGGATCCTACGAGCAGTACTTC.

This rearrangement joins TRBV30 to TRBJ1-4; D might be TRBD1 (5 bases). The CDR3 totals 13 residues. CDR1 is GTSNPN, CDR2 SVGIG, per germline (reference sequence). Trimming stripped 1 base from V and 5 bases from J, with 8 bases between. CDR3 residues: CAWSGGPNEKLFF. The CDR3 nucleotides read TGTGCCTGGAGTGGGGGACCCAATGAAAAACTGTTTTTT.

The chain employs TRBV6-4 and TRBJ2-1, with 11 bases lining up with TRBD1. V lost 5 bases to trimming and J lost 7 bases; unmatched junction nucleotides: 4. CDR1 is MRHNA and CDR2 is SNTAGT in the germline V gene. The CDR3 runs 14 residues. The CDR3: CASSNRDRGNEQFF. Written as DNA, the CDR3 is TGTGCCAGCAGTAACCGGGACAGGGGGAATGAGCAGTTCTTC.

The V call is TRBV5-4, the J call TRBJ2-1, with D possibly TRBD2 on 6 matching bases. Germline loops: CDR1 SGHNT, CDR2 YYREEE (reference sequence). Trimming removed 4 bases from V and 6 bases from J, with 14 bases in between. The CDR3 extends over 14 amino acids. The CDR3 DNA sequence: TGTGCCAGCAGCACTCCGGGGGTGGGCAATGAGCAGTTCTTC. It yields the protein CASSTPGVGNEQFF.

The gene calls are TRBV18 and TRBJ2-1; D is perhaps TRBD1 (5 bases). Trimming took off 3 bases at V and 7 bases at J, with 16 bases between the two ends. This CDR3 has 15 residues. The germline V gene has CDR1 KGHSH and CDR2 LQKENI. Written as DNA, the CDR3 is TGTGCCAGCTCACCGATCATAGGGGCCTCAAATGAGCAGTTCTTC. It encodes CASSPIIGASNEQFF.

The V gene is TRBV28, the J gene TRBJ1-2; no reliable D call. CDR1 is MDHEN, CDR2 SYDVKM, per germline. This CDR3 is built from 14 residues. Trimming pared 8 bases from V and 7 bases from J, leaving 20 bases between. CDR3 coding DNA: TGTGCCAGCCAGGAGTCAGCTCAGCTGGGTGGCTACACCTTC. Protein: CASQESAQLGGYTF.

CDR3 region: CATSRDPGVGVDTQYF. As DNA, the CDR3 is TGTGCCACCAGCAGAGATCCCGGCGTGGGGGTTGATACGCAGTATTTT. The chain has TRBV15 and TRBJ2-3; either TRBD1 or TRBD2 may supply D (5 bases each). CDR1 LNHNV and CDR2 YYDKDF come from the germline V gene (reference sequence). The CDR3 has 16 amino acids. Between the trimmed V and J ends, which lost 0 bases and 6 bases, there was a span of 16 bases. Complete variable domain (other parts from reference TRBV15 and TRBJ2-3): DAMVIQNPRYQVTQFGKPVTLSCSQTLNHNVMYWYQQKSSQAPKLLFHYYDKDFNNEADTPDNFQSRRPNTSFCFLDIRSPGLGDTAMYLCATSRDPGVGVDTQYFGPGTRLTVL.

The J gene is TRBJ1-1, the V gene TRBV7-9; D unclear. The V and J ends lost 3 bases and 4 bases respectively, with 12 bases between them. CDR1 and CDR2 (germline): SEHNR, FQNEAQ (reference sequence). The CDR3 totals 14 residues. CDR3 protein: CASSFGGGGTEAFF. The CDR3 DNA is TGTGCCAGCAGCTTTGGAGGAGGTGGCACTGAAGCTTTCTTT.

V usage is TRBV2 and J usage is TRBJ2-7; D is unclear. The CDR3 has 12 residues. The germline V gene has CDR1 SNHLY and CDR2 FYNNEI. Trimming removed 4 bases at V and 2 bases at J, with 6 bases between. In nucleotides, the CDR3 is TGTGCCAGCAGTGGCAATACCTACGAGCAGTACTTC. It encodes CASSGNTYEQYF.

V gene TRBV5-4 combines with J gene TRBJ2-7, with D perhaps TRBD1 (6 bases). The germline V gene encodes CDR1 SGHNT and CDR2 YYREEE (reference sequence). V shed 4 bases and J shed 10 bases, with 12 bases lying between them. This CDR3 spans 11 amino acids. CDR3 amino acids: CASSPDSRQYF. The CDR3 coding sequence is TGTGCCAGCAGCCCGGACAGCAGACAGTACTTC.

The chain couples TRBV27 to TRBJ1-5, with 11 bases matching TRBD1. Germline assignment: CDR1 MNHEY and CDR2 SMNVEV (reference sequence). This CDR3 is 17 amino acids long. V was clipped by 7 bases and J by 5 bases; unmatched bases: 13. This chain's CDR3 is CASTLGQGECGHQPQHF. The DNA for the CDR3 is TGTGCCAGCACTTTGGGACAGGGGGAATGTGGTCATCAGCCCCAGCATTTT.

The J gene is TRBJ1-2, the V gene TRBV27; TRBD1 aligns across 7 bases. CDR3 length: 14 amino acids. Losses at the gene ends were 6 bases for V and 6 bases for J; bases not matched to a gene: 10. Germline loops: CDR1 MNHEY, CDR2 SMNVEV (reference sequence). The CDR3 nucleotides read TGTGCCAGCAGGCGACAGGGTGGGGGGAATGGCTACACCTTC. This gives the protein CASRRQGGGNGYTF.

This rearrangement joins TRBV27 to TRBJ2-1; D possibly uses TRBD1 or TRBD2 (5 bases each). CDR1 is MNHEY, CDR2 SMNVEV, per germline (reference sequence). V was trimmed by 0 bases and J by 4 bases, leaving 13 bases between them. CDR3 size: 16 residues. This chain's CDR3 is CASSLSAGTGYNEQFF. CDR3 DNA: TGTGCCAGCAGTTTATCGGCCGGGACGGGGTACAATGAGCAGTTCTTC.

A few counts support this clone. The chain combines TRBV5-1 with TRBJ1-1; tentative D call: TRBD1 (6 bases). The ends were cut back, 4 bases at V and 7 bases at J, with 17 bases in the middle. The CDR3 runs 14 residues. Germline lookup yields CDR1 SGHRS and CDR2 YFSETQ. The CDR3 region has the DNA TGCGCCAGCAGCCCGAACAGGGTGAAGGGTGAAGCTTTCTTT. This encodes CASSPNRVKGEAFF.

The V and J genes are TRBV28 and TRBJ1-5; D gene ambiguous. V was trimmed by 7 bases and J by 2 bases, leaving 15 bases between them. Germline V lookup: CDR1 MDHEN, CDR2 SYDVKM. The CDR3 covers 15 residues. CDR3 bases: TGTGCCAGCACCCTCGGAGGGCACGGCAATCAGCCCCAGCATTTT. It specifies CASTLGGHGNQPQHF.

V gene TRBV3-1 (or the pseudogene TRBV3-2) combines with J gene TRBJ1-2; D uncertain. With 1 base removed from V and 8 bases from J, the gap between germline ends came to 8 bases. The CDR3 sequence is 12 residues long. Per the germline V gene, CDR1 is LGHDT and CDR2 is YNNKEL (reference sequence). CDR3 protein: CASSQASGGYTF. The DNA for the CDR3 is TGTGCCAGCAGCCAAGCGTCCGGGGGCTACACCTTC.

This rearrangement joins TRBV27 to TRBJ1-6, with 11 bases that match TRBD1. The CDR3 totals 15 residues. Germline loops: CDR1 MNHEY, CDR2 SMNVEV (reference sequence). J lost 9 bases, V lost 3 bases, and 4 bases had no gene match. CDR3 protein: CASSLVDRGLSPLHF. The DNA of the CDR3 is TGTGCCAGCAGTTTGGTGGACAGGGGGCTTTCACCCCTCCACTTT.

The chain couples TRBV10-3 to TRBJ1-5; 7 bases line up with TRBD1. V was clipped by 4 bases and J by 4 bases; unmatched bases: 4. The CDR3 has 14 residues. Germline V gives CDR1 ENHRY, CDR2 SYGVKD. CDR3 DNA sequence: TGTGCCATCAGTGGTCTACAGGGGAATCAGCCCCAGCATTTT. It specifies CAISGLQGNQPQHF.

The chain combines TRBV4-1 with TRBJ2-1, with no clear D. Germline V CDR1 and CDR2: MGHRA, YSYEKL. This CDR3 is built from 15 residues. Between the trimmed V and J ends, which lost 1 base and 1 base, there was a span of 8 bases. CDR3 protein: CASSQGHSSYNEQFF. The CDR3 DNA reads as TGCGCCAGCAGCCAAGGGCATTCATCCTACAATGAGCAGTTCTTC.

This chain uses TRBV5-1 with TRBJ2-7; D is possibly TRBD2 (5 bases). V gave up 4 bases and J gave up 6 bases, with 23 bases separating them. This CDR3 contains 16 residues. Germline V CDR1 and CDR2: SGHRS, YFSETQ. CDR3 protein: CASSPIRGMDLGEQYF. DNA for the CDR3: TGCGCCAGCAGCCCCATTCGGGGAATGGATTTGGGCGAGCAGTACTTC.

The table lists this clone with a count of one. V and J are TRBV4-1 and TRBJ1-1; 7 positions agree with TRBD1. V lost 1 base and J lost 1; bases outside the gene matches: 12. The germline gives CDR1 MGHRA, CDR2 YSYEKL. The CDR3 contains 18 residues. The CDR3 here is CASSQGTGLLRGNTEAFF. The CDR3 DNA reads as TGCGCCAGCAGCCAAGGGACAGGTCTCCTTAGAGGGAACACTGAAGCTTTCTTT.

J is TRBJ2-3 and V is TRBV6-5; D is undetermined. Germline V gene sequence: CDR1 MNHEY, CDR2 SVGAGI. V lost 6 bases and J lost 1, with 8 bases in between. This CDR3 spans 13 amino acids. The CDR3 protein is CASRLPGTDTQYF. CDR3 coding DNA: TGTGCCAGCAGGCTTCCGGGCACAGATACGCAGTATTTT.

V usage is TRBV10-3 and J usage is TRBJ2-1; the match to TRBD2 covers 9 bases. There are 19 residues in the CDR3. Germline V lookup: CDR1 ENHRY, CDR2 SYGVKD. The V segment lost 2 bases and the J segment 5 bases; nucleotides outside the gene matches: 16. The CDR3, as DNA: TGTGCCATCAGTGAGCCCAGACTAGCGGCCGTCGGGGAGGACAATGAGCAGTTCTTC. It codes for CAISEPRLAAVGEDNEQFF.

The rearrangement joins TRBV27 to TRBJ1-2; 7 bases are a match to TRBD1. V lost 5 bases, J lost 8 bases, and 20 bases stayed unmatched. Germline V gene lookup returns CDR1 MNHEY and CDR2 SMNVEV (reference sequence). This CDR3 is built from 17 residues. CDR3 in amino acids: CASSQTSTGDPIRGYTF. CDR3 DNA: TGTGCCAGCAGTCAGACCTCAACAGGGGACCCGATTCGGGGCTACACCTTC.

J is TRBJ1-5 and V is TRBV2; a possible D gene is TRBD1 (6 bases). Germline V gene lookup returns CDR1 SNHLY and CDR2 FYNNEI. CDR3 size: 13 residues. The V gene lost 7 bases and the J gene lost 3 bases, with 10 bases spanning the gap. The CDR3 nucleotides are TGTGCCAGCACCAGGACAGACAATCAGCCCCAGCATTTT. It translates to CASTRTDNQPQHF.